This T cell receptor (beta chain) was identified during a study of T-cell memory formation after mild COVID-19. For the study at large: Among the donors, TCR clusters were largely specific to each donor. Overall study findings and caveats: CD4+ contracting clones were mainly CM and EM; CD8+ ones, EMRA. CD4/CD8 balance characterized clones contracting day 15 to 85, and CD4+ skew characterized later expanders. The study detected some responding clones in pre-infection memory, suggesting cross-reactive memory joined.

Using its own MiXCR run on the 5' RACE reads, TCRdb lists one record per CDR3 protein. The profile shows about 350,000 distinct CDR3 sequences, approximately 13% of them singletons. Notes on this clonotype: Its specificity is unknown.

The CDR3 is 14 residues long. CDR1 and CDR2 from the germline V gene are ENHRY and SYGVKD. J lost 4 bases, V lost 9 bases, and 9 bases had no gene match. This clonotype was sampled from a man aged 18 to 29 who had mild COVID-19 (a few samples of this study predate the infection). Cell type and time point are not known. Sequencing was carried out using PBMCs or a T cell subset sorted from them (not recorded which). The chain links TRBV10-3 to TRBJ2-5; TRBD1 matches at 9 bases. As DNA, the CDR3 is TGTGCCATTCAACAGGGACAGGGAAGAGAGACCCAGTACTTC. Its protein product is CAIQQGQGRETQYF.